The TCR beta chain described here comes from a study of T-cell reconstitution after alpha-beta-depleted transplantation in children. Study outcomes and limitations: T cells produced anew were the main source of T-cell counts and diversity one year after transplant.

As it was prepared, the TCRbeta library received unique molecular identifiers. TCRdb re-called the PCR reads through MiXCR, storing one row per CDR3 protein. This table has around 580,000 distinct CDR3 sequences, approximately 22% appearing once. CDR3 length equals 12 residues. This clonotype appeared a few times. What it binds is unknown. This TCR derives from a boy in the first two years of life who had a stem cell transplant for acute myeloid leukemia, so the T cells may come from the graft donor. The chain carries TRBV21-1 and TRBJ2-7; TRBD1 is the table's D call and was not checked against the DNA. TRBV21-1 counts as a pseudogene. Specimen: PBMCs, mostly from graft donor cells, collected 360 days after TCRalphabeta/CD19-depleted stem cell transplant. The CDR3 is CASSKVRGAQYV. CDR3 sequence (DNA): TGTGCCAGCAGCAAGGTCCGGGGAGCGCAGTACGTC.